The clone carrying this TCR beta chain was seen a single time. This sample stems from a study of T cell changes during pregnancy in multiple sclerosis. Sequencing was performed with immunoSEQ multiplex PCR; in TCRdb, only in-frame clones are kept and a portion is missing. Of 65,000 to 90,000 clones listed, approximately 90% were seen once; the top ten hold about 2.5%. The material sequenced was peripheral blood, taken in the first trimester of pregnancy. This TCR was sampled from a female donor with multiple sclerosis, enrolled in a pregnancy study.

CDR3 nucleotide sequence: TGCGCCAGCAGTCATCGGCGACAGAGGGAGACCCAGTACTTC. Translated: CASSHRRQRETQYF. The rearrangement joins TRBV23-1 to TRBJ2-5, with D perhaps matching TRBD1 (5 bases). TRBV23-1 is noted as an ORF with a role that remains uncertain. Deletions cut 3 bases from V and 5 bases from J, with 13 bases between. The CDR3 extends over 14 amino acids.